Sequencing of this T cell receptor beta chain was carried out in a study of T cell responses to AZD1222 COVID-19 vaccine. A word on this clone: Antigen specificity is unknown.

Method: immunoSEQ multiplex PCR; TCRdb's copy keeps in-frame clones and lacks some. The top ten hold over 7.5% of the sample, which has around 100,000 clones, approximately 88% seen once. V dropped 0 bases and J dropped 3 bases, with 7 bases sitting between them. This CDR3 is built from 15 residues. Germline V lookup: CDR1 SGHRS, CDR2 YFSETQ. Study findings and constraints: Researchers took repertoire samples only after the peak T cell response had come.

The TCR was taken from an adult in good health. The chain uses TRBV5-1 and TRBJ1-6, with D unclear. The input for sequencing was peripheral blood, taken on day 0 of AZD1222 vaccination. In nucleotides, the CDR3 is TGCGCCAGCAGCTTGGGGGAGGGCTATAATTCACCCCTCCACTTT. This codes for CASSLGEGYNSPLHF.